This T cell receptor (beta chain) was captured in a study of a mutant IDH1 vaccine in newly diagnosed glioma. Study-level background: Sex distribution of treated patients was approximately 60% male and approximately 38% female; mean age was about 40 years. Most patients had received both radiotherapy and temozolomide, the prior options being radiotherapy, temozolomide, or both.

The time point: week 35, safety follow-up. Every vaccination contained 300 ug of the mutant IDH1 20-mer peptide and was paired with topical imiquimod. The astrocytomas were IDH1-mutant, ATRX-negative, and WHO grade 3 or 4. Assay: immunoSEQ multiplex PCR; the TCRdb copy retains only in-frame clones and omits some. The table has some 70,000 clones, less than 90% seen once. For this clone: The antigen is unknown.

Looked up from germline, CDR1 is LNHDA and CDR2 is SQIVND (reference sequence). The V and J ends lost 8 bases and 0 bases, in that order; junction bases with no gene match: 6. The CDR3 is 15 residues long. The chain has TRBV19 and TRBJ1-5; 8 bases are a match to TRBD1. The starting material was PBMCs, obtained from a glioma patient whose treatment included an IDH1 peptide vaccine. The sequence was obtained from a man younger than 30 with glioma. CDR3 sequence reads: CASRGQAISNQPQHF. The CDR3 DNA is TGTGCCAGTCGGGGACAGGCTATTAGCAATCAGCCCCAGCATTTT.